Listed below are T cell receptor beta chains from one sample, sequenced in a study of blood T cells in healthy people across ages. TCRdb re-derived calls from the 5' RACE reads in MiXCR, one entry per CDR3 protein. The sample comprises about 800,000 distinct CDR3 sequences, roughly 60% of which are singletons, and roughly 22% rests with the top ten. The source material was blood. The receptors stem from a man younger than 40 in good health. The CDR3 runs from the conserved cysteine through the conserved F or W. A D gene is named only where the DNA matches it firmly. A clone size is listed for some rows: how often the clone was seen (once, few, many), or a class if it is expanded.

cdr3_aa cdr3_nt j_call d_call clone_size v_call
CASSSRGWADTQYF TGTGCCAGCAGTTCGCGGGGGTGGGCAGATACGCAGTATTTT TRBJ2-3 TRBD2 - TRBV6-6
CATSRDKGMGETQYF TGTGCCACCAGCAGAGATAAGGGGATGGGAGAGACCCAGTACTTC TRBJ2-5 - once TRBV15
CASSESRREGGYTF TGCGCCAGCAGTGAGTCGCGCAGGGAAGGCGGCTACACCTTC TRBJ1-2 - few TRBV10-2
CASSLGGSVADTQYF TGTGCCAGCAGCTTAGGTGGGAGCGTTGCAGATACGCAGTATTTT TRBJ2-3 - - TRBV7-2
CASSSGGGLAYNEQFF TGTGCCAGCAGCTCTGGGGGAGGGCTGGCCTACAATGAGCAGTTCTTC TRBJ2-1 TRBD2 - TRBV7-2
CASSLTIYHHEQYF TGTGCCAGCAGCTTGACGATCTACCACCACGAGCAGTACTTC TRBJ2-7 - - TRBV7-2
CASSGPLGQNTEAFF TGTGCCAGCAGCGGACCGTTGGGACAGAACACTGAAGCTTTCTTT TRBJ1-1 - - TRBV4-2
CASSYYRQGAEAFF TGTGCCAGCAGTTACTATAGGCAGGGTGCTGAAGCTTTCTTT TRBJ1-1 - - TRBV6-5
CATDRSSYNEQFF TGTGCCACGGACAGGAGCTCCTACAATGAGCAGTTCTTC TRBJ2-1 TRBD1 - TRBV6-2/TRBV6-3
CASSLSLRAWGETQYF TGTGCCAGCAGCTTAAGTTTACGGGCCTGGGGGGAGACCCAGTACTTC TRBJ2-5 - - TRBV7-8
CASSPGGGRQETQYF TGTGCCAGCAGCCCAGGGGGGGGGAGGCAAGAGACCCAGTACTTC TRBJ2-5 - few TRBV7-2
CASAPGANVLTF TGTGCCAGCGCTCCTGGGGCCAACGTCCTGACTTTC TRBJ2-6 - - TRBV28
CSAQDRGIQPQHF TGCAGTGCTCAGGACAGGGGGATTCAGCCCCAGCATTTT TRBJ1-5 TRBD1 - TRBV20-1
CASGLDTGVRQPQHF TGTGCCAGCGGCTTAGACACAGGGGTTCGTCAGCCCCAGCATTTT TRBJ1-5 TRBD1 - TRBV7-2
CASSLMTDEQFF TGTGCCAGCAGTTTAATGACGGATGAGCAGTTCTTC TRBJ2-1 - - TRBV12-3/TRBV12-4
CSARGAGWAGELFF TGCAGTGCTAGAGGAGCGGGGTGGGCCGGGGAGCTGTTTTTT TRBJ2-2 TRBD2 - TRBV20-1
CASSEGGGGNYNEQFF TGTGCCAGCAGTGAAGGAGGAGGGGGCAATTACAATGAGCAGTTCTTC TRBJ2-1 - - TRBV25-1
CASSKRRTGEETQYF TGTGCCAGCAGTAAACGACGGACAGGGGAAGAGACCCAGTACTTC TRBJ2-5 TRBD1 - TRBV2
CSVEGSGVSTDTQYF TGCAGCGTTGAAGGGTCGGGGGTCAGCACAGATACGCAGTATTTT TRBJ2-3 - - TRBV29-1
CASNPGGNTQYF TGTGCCAGCAACCCCGGGGGGAATACGCAGTATTTT TRBJ2-3 TRBD2 many TRBV6-6
CASSLSVPYEQYF TGTGCCAGCAGTTTATCGGTCCCCTACGAGCAGTACTTC TRBJ2-7 - - TRBV27
CASSLVGFEETQYF TGTGCCAGCAGCTTGGTAGGGTTCGAAGAGACCCAGTACTTC TRBJ2-5 - - TRBV5-4
CASSPHDGISNEQYF TGTGCCAGCAGCCCTCACGACGGGATCAGCAACGAGCAGTACTTC TRBJ2-7 - - TRBV9
CASSHGSVFTDTQYF TGTGCCAGCAGCCACGGGAGTGTTTTCACAGATACGCAGTATTTT TRBJ2-3 - - TRBV14
CASSSTGGRSDTQYF TGTGCCAGCAGCTCCACGGGGGGGCGATCAGATACACAGTATTTT TRBJ2-3 TRBD2 - TRBV11-1
CASSQVPGDEQFF TGTGCCAGCAGCCAAGTTCCTGGGGACGAGCAGTTCTTC TRBJ2-1 - - TRBV4-2
CASSLGGRVVPTGELFF TGTGCCAGCAGCTTAGGCGGGAGGGTAGTACCTACCGGGGAGCTGTTTTTT TRBJ2-2 TRBD2 - TRBV7-6
CASSEPGLGEQYF TGTGCCAGCAGTGAACCCGGGCTAGGCGAGCAGTACTTC TRBJ2-7 - - TRBV25-1
CASSRIPGDEQFF TGTGCCAGCAGCCGGATACCAGGGGATGAGCAGTTCTTC TRBJ2-1 - - TRBV3-1
CASSFGLMLGEQFF TGTGCCAGCAGTTTTGGGCTAATGCTGGGTGAGCAGTTCTTC TRBJ2-1 - few TRBV28
CASSQGGPGQPQHF TGCGCCAGCAGCCAAGGGGGACCAGGTCAGCCCCAGCATTTT TRBJ1-5 - few TRBV4-3
CSVGEGGMAFF TGCAGCGTTGGAGAGGGGGGAATGGCGTTCTTC TRBJ2-1 - few TRBV29-1
CASSATGLTEAFF TGTGCCAGCAGTGCGACAGGGCTCACTGAAGCTTTCTTT TRBJ1-1 TRBD1 - TRBV12-3/TRBV12-4
CASSQEAKNSPLHF TGTGCCAGCAGCCAAGAGGCAAAGAATTCACCCCTCCACTTT TRBJ1-6 - - TRBV3-1
CASSLGGEISEKLFF TGCGCCAGCAGCTTGGGGGGGGAGATCTCGGAAAAACTGTTTTTT TRBJ1-4 - - TRBV5-1
CSASYGYTF TGCAGTGCTAGTTATGGCTACACCTTC TRBJ1-2 - - TRBV20-1
CASSFRDRVDEQYF TGTGCCAGCAGCTTCCGGGACAGGGTGGACGAGCAGTACTTC TRBJ2-7 TRBD1 - TRBV7-3
CASSLGNGEQFF TGTGCCAGCAGCTTGGGAAACGGTGAGCAGTTCTTC TRBJ2-1 - - TRBV5-6
CASARGHAGQLSGANVLTF TGTGCCAGCGCCCGAGGCCACGCGGGACAGCTCTCTGGGGCCAACGTCCTGACTTTC TRBJ2-6 - - TRBV9
CASSESRVDSPLHF TGCGCCAGCAGTGAATCCAGGGTGGATTCACCCCTCCACTTT TRBJ1-6 - - TRBV10-1
CASSVTRWPPTEAFF TGTGCCAGCAGCGTAACCCGATGGCCCCCGACTGAAGCTTTCTTT TRBJ1-1 - - TRBV9
CASSLNRGPRNTGELFF TGTGCCAGCAGCTTAAACAGGGGACCCAGGAACACCGGGGAGCTGTTTTTT TRBJ2-2 TRBD1 - TRBV12-3/TRBV12-4
CATSRDGQNYNEQFF TGTGCCACCAGCAGAGATGGCCAGAATTACAATGAGCAGTTCTTC TRBJ2-1 - - TRBV15
CASSEFGQTLGDTQYF TGTGCCAGCAGTGAATTTGGACAGACCCTTGGAGATACGCAGTATTTT TRBJ2-3 - - TRBV25-1
CSARRDRDEQYF TGCAGTGCCCGAAGGGACAGGGACGAGCAGTACTTC TRBJ2-7 TRBD1 - TRBV20-1
CASRQTGTENIQYF TGTGCCAGCCGACAAACCGGGACAGAAAACATTCAGTACTTC TRBJ2-4 TRBD1 - TRBV28
CASSLAPGPNQPQHF TGTGCCAGCAGCTTGGCACCAGGGCCCAATCAGCCCCAGCATTTT TRBJ1-5 - - TRBV5-5
CASSPSQRREINTYNEQYF TGTGCCAGCTCACCAAGTCAAAGGCGGGAGATCAACACTTACAATGAGCAGTACTTC TRBJ2-7 TRBD2 once TRBV3-1
CASSEGQNNQPQHF TGTGCCAGCAGTGAGGGACAGAACAATCAGCCCCAGCATTTT TRBJ1-5 TRBD1 - TRBV25-1